The T cell receptor (beta chain) under discussion was sequenced for a study of T cell repertoires in cytomegalovirus infection. Study in general: HLA-B-restricted CMV epitopes that are well studied were used alongside recently identified HLA-C-restricted ones. The public TCR beta signatures pointed to both CMV infection and matching HLA type. Points from the study as a whole: HLA-C-restricted CMV-specific TCR beta clonotypes were dominant in the ex vivo response. There were carriers of CMV plus the relevant HLA, and cumulative public TCR beta family frequency identified them.

This clonotype appeared many times. Its antigen is currently unknown. This CDR3 contains 15 residues. The V gene lost 1 base and the J gene lost 0 bases, with 7 bases spanning the gap. Germline values: CDR1 SEHNR, CDR2 FQNEAQ (reference sequence). TCRdb re-called the reads with MiXCR, one entry per CDR3 protein. The data contain about 920,000 distinct CDR3 sequences, less than 40% of them singletons. Sequences were derived from cultured CD8+ T cells from PBMCs, sampled from culture after CMV antigen stimulation. This receptor was identified in a human donor in good health (CMV status not recorded). Some clones in this sample may be carry-over from other donors' samples. The gene calls are TRBV7-9 and TRBJ1-5, with D unclear. The CDR3 is CASSLDWGSNQPQHF. CDR3 DNA sequence: TGTGCCAGCAGCTTAGATTGGGGTAGCAATCAGCCCCAGCATTTT.